This TCR beta chain stems from a study of cytotoxic CD8 clonotypes in ibrutinib-treated CLL. At the level of the study: Samples yielded averages of 255,043 productive templates and 94,000 or so productive rearrangements. Overall study findings and caveats: Clonality increased with ibrutinib response but returned toward baseline at progression. T-cell clonality at baseline went above that of age-matched healthy donors and rose and fell with circulating CD8+ T-cell counts.

A remark on this clone: The target antigen is unknown.

Germline values: CDR1 SGHNT, CDR2 YENEEA. The CDR3 length is 17 residues. Trimming removed 5 bases from V and 3 bases from J; junction bases left unmatched: 10. Only in-frame clones appear in the TCRdb table, and some are missing; sequencing was by immunoSEQ multiplex PCR. The table includes some 35,000 clones, 65% to 75% detected once. The chain recombines TRBV11-3 with TRBJ2-2, with TRBD2 identical over 9 bases. This TCR was sampled from a human donor with chronic lymphocytic leukemia. The starting material was PBMCs, obtained at disease progression, from a patient treated with ibrutinib. In DNA, the CDR3 is TGTGCCAGCAGCCCGAAAGCGGGGGGTCCTCACACCGGGGAGCTGTTTTTT. Translating gives CASSPKAGGPHTGELFF.